This record concerns one T cell receptor (beta chain) sequence. Antigen: not known. The PCR employed 60 Vbeta primers together with 13 Jbeta primers. Original data processing: There were around 77 million unique TCR beta chains by a later count, and about 12 million of them were shared. Sequencing was performed with immunoSEQ multiplex PCR; in TCRdb, only in-frame clones are kept and a portion is missing. The V and J calls and clone size come from that table; D and trimming were worked out from the DNA. The sample includes 150,000 to 200,000 clones, 77% of them seen just once. The data derive from a study of cytomegalovirus exposure and HLA in healthy donors. General observations from the study: Earlier analysis yielded a pattern in which most TCR beta V segments were productive about 90% or about 30% of the time. Information on immune exposure was restricted to one variable (CMV serostatus).

The CDR3 sequence is 12 residues long. CDR1 and CDR2 (germline): SGHAT, FQNNGV. Trimming took off 4 bases at V and 4 bases at J, with 4 bases between the two ends. This chain joins TRBV11-2 and TRBJ2-2; no definite D call. Sequencing was performed on PBMCs. This TCR came from a woman aged 30 to 39 in good health and CMV-seronegative. In DNA, the CDR3 is TGTGCCAGCAGCTCCTCCACCGGGGAGCTGTTTTTT. As protein: CASSSSTGELFF. Looking up the rest from reference TRBV11-2 and TRBJ2-2 gives the full variable domain: EAGVAQSPRYKIIEKRQSVAFWCNPISGHATLYWYQQILGQGPKLLIQFQNNGVVDDSQLPKDRFSAERLKGVDSTLKIQPAKLEDSAVYLCASSSSTGELFFGEGSRLTVL.